The 17 T cell receptor beta chains reported below all come from one sample, sequenced in a study of cytomegalovirus exposure and HLA in healthy donors. In the PCR, 60 Vbeta and 13 Jbeta primers were used. Libraries were prepared by immunoSEQ multiplex PCR; TCRdb keeps only in-frame clonotypes and omits some of them. The sample carries fewer than 250,000 clones, about 77% recorded once. The material sequenced was PBMCs. The receptor source for this set is a woman between 25 and 40 years old in good health and CMV-seropositive.

The chain joins TRBV11-1 to TRBJ2-5, with D unclear. The CDR3 spans 15 residues. The V end lost 5 bases, the J end lost 2 bases, and 15 bases lay between the germline ends. Germline CDR1 SGHAT, CDR2 FQDESV (reference sequence). CDR3 sequence reads: CASSHVLSGQETQYF. CDR3 nucleotide sequence: TGTGCCAGCAGCCACGTATTGAGTGGTCAAGAGACCCAGTACTTC.

This clone was seen more than once but under ten times. This chain uses TRBV27 with TRBJ1-5, with 7 bases identical to TRBD1. The V gene's germline CDR1 is MNHEY and CDR2 SMNVEV (reference sequence). V was pared by 5 bases and J by 4 bases, with 2 bases of the junction left unmatched. The CDR3 is made up of 13 amino acids. The CDR3: CASSLGQNQPQHF. DNA for the CDR3: TGTGCCAGCAGTCTGGGACAGAATCAGCCCCAGCATTTT.

This sequence joins TRBV19 and TRBJ1-1, with D tentatively TRBD1 (5 bases). V dropped 10 bases and J dropped 5 bases, with 17 bases sitting between them. CDR1 is LNHDA, CDR2 SQIVND, per germline (reference sequence). This CDR3 has 13 amino acids. The CDR3 DNA is TGTGCCACCAAGCTAGGTGGGGGGACTGAAGCTTTCTTT. It encodes CATKLGGGTEAFF.

The chain employs TRBV5-1 and TRBJ2-1; D is possibly TRBD2 (6 bases). CDR3 length: 14 residues. Trimming took off 4 bases at V and 9 bases at J, with 17 bases between the two ends. Germline V CDR1 and CDR2: SGHRS, YFSETQ. The CDR3 reads CASSRSSDWGEQFF. CDR3 DNA sequence: TGCGCCAGCAGCAGATCTAGCGATTGGGGTGAGCAGTTCTTC. The full variable domain, rest sourced from reference TRBV5-1 and TRBJ2-1, is KAGVTQTPRYLIKTRGQQVTLSCSPISGHRSVSWYQQTPGQGLQFLFEYFSETQRNKGNFPGRFSGRQFSNSRSEMNVSTLELGDSALYLCASSRSSDWGEQFFGPGTRLTVL.

The chain carries TRBV28 and TRBJ1-3; 7 bases line up with TRBD1. J gave up 0 bases and V 4 bases, and 6 bases lay outside the gene matches. This CDR3 contains 16 residues. The V gene's germline CDR1 is MDHEN and CDR2 SYDVKM. The CDR3 coding sequence is TGTGCCAGCAGTTCTACCCCAGGGGGCTCTGGAAACACCATATATTTT. Translation: CASSSTPGGSGNTIYF.

J is TRBJ1-5 and V is TRBV30; D gene ambiguous. The CDR3 totals 13 residues. The germline V and J ends were trimmed by 2 bases and 6 bases, with 11 bases remaining between them. Germline assignment: CDR1 GTSNPN and CDR2 SVGIG (reference sequence). The CDR3 sequence is CAWSLAGGQPQHF. CDR3 DNA sequence: TGTGCCTGGAGTCTGGCGGGAGGTCAGCCCCAGCATTTT.

The chain uses TRBV6-6 and TRBJ2-5; 10 nucleotides line up with TRBD2. The CDR3 has 16 residues. V dropped 7 bases and J dropped 2; count of bases not matched to a gene: 10. Germline assignment: CDR1 MNHNY and CDR2 SVGAGI (reference sequence). DNA for the CDR3: TGTGCCAGCACCCTAGGAGCGGGGGGGCGACAAGAGACCCAGTACTTC. It is translated as CASTLGAGGRQETQYF.

In the case of this clone: At one of its ends the junction is not consistent with the germline gene, which may arise from a read error. The rearrangement joins TRBV7-2 to TRBJ2-5, with unresolved D. From germline, CDR1 is SGHTA and CDR2 FQGNSA. This CDR3 contains 12 residues. The chain's CDR3 is CASSPLGQTKYF. Here the CDR3 DNA reads TGTGCCAGCAGCCCCTTGGGCCAGACCAAGTACTTC.

The rearrangement joins TRBV9 to TRBJ2-3; 8 bases agree with TRBD1. Trimming cost V 0 bases and J 2 bases; bases outside gene matches: 5. CDR1 is SGDLS, CDR2 YYNGEE, per germline. This CDR3 is 16 amino acids long. This CDR3 is CASSVALDRVTDTQYF. In DNA, the CDR3 is TGTGCCAGCAGCGTAGCTTTGGACAGGGTCACAGATACGCAGTATTTT.

The rearrangement links TRBV18 to TRBJ1-1, with D maybe TRBD1 (5 bases). The CDR3 has 14 amino acids. From germline, CDR1 is KGHSH and CDR2 LQKENI. V lost 6 bases, J lost 5 bases, and 16 bases lay in between. The CDR3 nucleotides are TGTGCCAGCTCTACCGAGGCGGGGGGGACTGAAGCTTTCTTT. It translates to CASSTEAGGTEAFF.

V gene TRBV6-1 combines with J gene TRBJ1-5; 9 bases line up with TRBD1. Germline V lookup: CDR1 MNHNS, CDR2 SASEGT. The CDR3 is 16 amino acids. The ends lost 4 bases at V and 0 bases at J; junction bases unmatched: 4. The CDR3 nucleotides read TGTGCCAGCAGTGTACAGGGGGCCTTTAGCAATCAGCCCCAGCATTTT. It translates to CASSVQGAFSNQPQHF.

CDR3 nucleotide sequence: TGTGCCAGCAGAGGACTAGCGGTCTCCTACAATGAGCAGTTCTTC. The encoded protein is CASRGLAVSYNEQFF. The chain joins TRBV27 to TRBJ2-1; 10 bases are a match to TRBD2. J was trimmed by 0 bases and V by 6 bases; bases with no gene match: 2. There are 15 residues in the CDR3. Germline loops: CDR1 MNHEY, CDR2 SMNVEV (reference sequence).

This sequence joins TRBV19 and TRBJ2-7; 10 bases match TRBD1. Germline-derived CDR1 and CDR2 are LNHDA and SQIVND (reference sequence). The CDR3 has 15 residues. J was trimmed by 4 bases and V by 1 base; bases with no gene match: 4. The CDR3 here is CASSIGGTGVYEQYF. CDR3 sequence (DNA): TGTGCCAGTAGTATAGGAGGGACAGGGGTATACGAGCAGTACTTC.

The chain carries TRBV6-6 and TRBJ1-5; tentatively, D is TRBD1 (5 bases). Germline V gives CDR1 MNHNY, CDR2 SVGAGI (reference sequence). The CDR3 contains 16 residues. V was pared by 5 bases and J by 1 base, with 15 bases between. The CDR3 loop is CASSLDRGRSNQPQHF. The DNA for the CDR3 is TGTGCCAGCAGTCTTGACCGGGGGAGAAGCAATCAGCCCCAGCATTTT.

The rearrangement joins TRBV5-1 to TRBJ1-3; weak D call: TRBD1 (6 bases). CDR1 and CDR2 from the germline V gene are SGHRS and YFSETQ. CDR3 length equals 14 residues. V was shortened by 4 bases and J by 4 bases, with 12 bases between the two germline ends. As DNA, the CDR3 is TGCGCCAGCAGCGTCGATGGGACAGGAAACACCATATATTTT. Translating it yields CASSVDGTGNTIYF.

The chain joins TRBV5-1 to TRBJ2-5; tentatively, D is TRBD1 (6 bases). The CDR3 is 16 amino acids. Germline V gene data show CDR1 as SGHRS and CDR2 as YFSETQ. Deletions cut 4 bases from V and 0 bases from J, with 16 bases between. This chain's CDR3 is CASSKGQFRDQETQYF. DNA of the CDR3: TGCGCCAGCAGCAAGGGACAATTCCGCGACCAAGAGACCCAGTACTTC.

This sequence joins TRBV27 and TRBJ2-5; the match to TRBD2 covers 11 bases. The V segment lost 5 bases and the J segment 11 bases; nucleotides outside the gene matches: 19. There are 17 residues in the CDR3. In germline, CDR1 is MNHEY, CDR2 SMNVEV (reference sequence). The CDR3 DNA follows: TGTGCCAGCAGTCCAAAAATCCTGACTAGCGGGACCGGGGAGCAGTACTTC. Translated: CASSPKILTSGTGEQYF.